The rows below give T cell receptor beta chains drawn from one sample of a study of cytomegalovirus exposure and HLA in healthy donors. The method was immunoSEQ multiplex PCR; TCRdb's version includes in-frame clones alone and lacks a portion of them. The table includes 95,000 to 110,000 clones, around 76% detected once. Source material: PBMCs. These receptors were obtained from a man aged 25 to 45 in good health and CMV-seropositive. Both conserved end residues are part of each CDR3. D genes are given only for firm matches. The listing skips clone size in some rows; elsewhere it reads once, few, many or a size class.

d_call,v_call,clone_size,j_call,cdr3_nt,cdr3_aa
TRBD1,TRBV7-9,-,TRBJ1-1,TGTTCCAGCAGCCAATTCGGACAGGACGAAGCTTTCTTT,CSSSQFGQDEAFF
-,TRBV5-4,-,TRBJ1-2,TGTGCCAGCAGCACGAGAACCGGTTCAGGGGGCTACACCTTC,CASSTRTGSGGYTF
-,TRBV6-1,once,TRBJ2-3,TGTGCCAGCACTTGGGCAAACACAGATACGCAGTATTTT,CASTWANTDTQYF
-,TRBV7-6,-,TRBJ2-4,TGTGCCAGCAGCCCCCACTCTCAGTACTTC,CASSPHSQYF
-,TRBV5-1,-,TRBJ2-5,TGCGCCAGCCCTATCGAAGTCACAGGGCGGGAGACCCAGTACTTC,CASPIEVTGRETQYF
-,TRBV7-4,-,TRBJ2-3,TGTGCCAGCAGCTTAGGGACTAGCACAGATACGCAGTATTTT,CASSLGTSTDTQYF
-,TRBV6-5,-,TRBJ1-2,TGTGCCAGCAGCTTTGGCGGTGCGAATGGCTACACCTTC,CASSFGGANGYTF
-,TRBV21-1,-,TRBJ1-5,TGTGCCAGCAGCAGCAGGGGCTCTTCCCGGGACAGGGAACTTGACAATCAGCCCCAGCATTTT,CASSSRGSSRDRELDNQPQHF
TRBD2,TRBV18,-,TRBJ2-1,TGTGCCAGCTCGCAGCTAGCGGTGCCGCCCAATGAGCAGTTCTTC,CASSQLAVPPNEQFF
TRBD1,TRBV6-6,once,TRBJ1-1,TGTGCCAGCAGTCCGACAGGGATGGGTAACACTGAAGCTTTCTTT,CASSPTGMGNTEAFF
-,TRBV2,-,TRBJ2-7,TGTGCCAGCAGTGATCCCGACAGGGAGGAAGAGCAGTACTTC,CASSDPDREEEQYF
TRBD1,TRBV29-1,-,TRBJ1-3,TGCAGCGGTGGGACAGGGGCTGGAAACACCATATATTTT,CSGGTGAGNTIYF
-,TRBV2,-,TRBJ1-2,TGTGCCAGCAGTGAAGATCGCTATGGCTACACCTTC,CASSEDRYGYTF
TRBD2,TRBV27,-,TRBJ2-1,TGTGCCAGCAGCCCTATAACTAGCGGGGGGTACAATGAGCAGTTCTTC,CASSPITSGGYNEQFF
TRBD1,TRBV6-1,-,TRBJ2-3,TGTGCCAGCAGTGGGGGACAGGACTCAGATACGCAGTATTTT,CASSGGQDSDTQYF
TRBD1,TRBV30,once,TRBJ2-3,TGTGCCTGGACCGCCCGATCTAGACAGGGGTATTTT,CAWTARSRQGYF
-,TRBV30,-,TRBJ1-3,TGTGCCTGGACTCCCCGGGAGACGGAAGGAAACACCATATATTTT,CAWTPRETEGNTIYF
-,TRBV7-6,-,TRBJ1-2,TGTGCCAGCAGCTTGCAGGGCGATGGCTACACCTTC,CASSLQGDGYTF
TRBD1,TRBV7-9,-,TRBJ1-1,TGTGCCACCGGACAGGGTTGGGCCACTGAAGCTTTCTTT,CATGQGWATEAFF
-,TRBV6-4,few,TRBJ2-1,TGTGCCAGCAGTCCTCAGGGGGGCCGGGGCGAGCAGTTCTTC,CASSPQGGRGEQFF
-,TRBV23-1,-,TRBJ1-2,TGCGCCAGCAGTCAATCAGGCGGGGTAAATGGCTACACCTTC,CASSQSGGVNGYTF
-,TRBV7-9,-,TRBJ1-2,TGTGCCAGCAGCTTTCCGGGGATGGATGGCTACACCTTC,CASSFPGMDGYTF
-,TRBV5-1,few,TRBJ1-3,TGCGCCAGCAGCCCCGGAGACTCTGGAAACACCATATATTTT,CASSPGDSGNTIYF
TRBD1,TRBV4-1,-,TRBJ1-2,TGCGCCAGCAGCCAAACTCGAGCCGGGACAGGGGTGGGCTATGGCTACACCTTC,CASSQTRAGTGVGYGYTF
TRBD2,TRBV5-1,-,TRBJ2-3,TGCGCCAGCAGCTCAGGACTAGCGGGGGGTATAGATACGCAGTATTTT,CASSSGLAGGIDTQYF
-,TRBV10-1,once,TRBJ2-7,TGCGCCAGCAGTGAATCCCCGGGATACGAGCAGTACTTC,CASSESPGYEQYF
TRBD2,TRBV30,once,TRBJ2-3,TGTGCCTGGAACCCTAGCGGGGTGAGCACAGATACGCAGTATTTT,CAWNPSGVSTDTQYF